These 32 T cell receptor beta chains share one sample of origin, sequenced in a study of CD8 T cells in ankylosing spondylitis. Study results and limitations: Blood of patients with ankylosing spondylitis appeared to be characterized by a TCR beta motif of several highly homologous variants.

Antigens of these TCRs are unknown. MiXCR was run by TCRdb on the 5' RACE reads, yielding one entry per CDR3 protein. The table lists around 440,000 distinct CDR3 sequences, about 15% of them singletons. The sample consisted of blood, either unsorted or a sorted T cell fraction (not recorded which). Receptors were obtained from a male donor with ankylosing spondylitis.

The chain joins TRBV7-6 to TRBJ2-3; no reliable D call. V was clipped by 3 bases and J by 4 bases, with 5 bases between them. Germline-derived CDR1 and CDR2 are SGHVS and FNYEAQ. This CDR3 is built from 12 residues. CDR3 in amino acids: CASSFDPDTQYF. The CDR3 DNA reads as TGTGCCAGCAGCTTTGACCCAGATACGCAGTATTTT. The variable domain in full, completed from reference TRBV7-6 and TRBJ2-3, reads GAGVSQSPRYKVTKRGQDVALRCDPISGHVSLYWYRQALGQGPEFLTYFNYEAQQDKSGLPNDRFSAERPEGSISTLTIQRTEQRDSAMYRCASSFDPDTQYFGPGTRLTVL.

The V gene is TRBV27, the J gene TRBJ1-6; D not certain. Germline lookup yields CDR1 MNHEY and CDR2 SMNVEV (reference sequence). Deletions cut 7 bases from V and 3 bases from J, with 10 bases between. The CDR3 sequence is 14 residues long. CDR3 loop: CASTRGDYNSPLHF. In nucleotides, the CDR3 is TGTGCCAGCACGCGGGGAGACTATAATTCACCCCTCCACTTT.

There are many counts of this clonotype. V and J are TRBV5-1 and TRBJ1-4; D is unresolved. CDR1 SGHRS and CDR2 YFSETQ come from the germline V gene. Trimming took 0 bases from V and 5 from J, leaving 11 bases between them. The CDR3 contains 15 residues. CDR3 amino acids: CASSLEGRENEKLFF. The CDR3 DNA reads TGCGCCAGCAGCTTGGAGGGCAGAGAAAATGAAAAACTGTTTTTT. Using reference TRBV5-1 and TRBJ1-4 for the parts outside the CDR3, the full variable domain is KAGVTQTPRYLIKTRGQQVTLSCSPISGHRSVSWYQQTPGQGLQFLFEYFSETQRNKGNFPGRFSGRQFSNSRSEMNVSTLELGDSALYLCASSLEGRENEKLFFGSGTQLSVL.

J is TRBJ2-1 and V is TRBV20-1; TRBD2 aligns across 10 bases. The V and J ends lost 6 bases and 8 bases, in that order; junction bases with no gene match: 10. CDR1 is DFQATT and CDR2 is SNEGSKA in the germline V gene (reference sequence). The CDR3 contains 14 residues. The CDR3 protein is CSAMGLAKYDEQFF. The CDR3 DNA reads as TGCAGTGCAATGGGACTAGCGAAGTACGATGAGCAGTTCTTC.

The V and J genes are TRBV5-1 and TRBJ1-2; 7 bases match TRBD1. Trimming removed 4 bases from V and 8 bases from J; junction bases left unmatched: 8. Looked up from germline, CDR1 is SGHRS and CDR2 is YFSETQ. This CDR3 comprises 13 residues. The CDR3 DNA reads TGCGCCAGCAGCCTCGGACAGGTCTGGGGCTACACCTTC. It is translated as CASSLGQVWGYTF. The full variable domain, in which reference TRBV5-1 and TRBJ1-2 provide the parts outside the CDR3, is KAGVTQTPRYLIKTRGQQVTLSCSPISGHRSVSWYQQTPGQGLQFLFEYFSETQRNKGNFPGRFSGRQFSNSRSEMNVSTLELGDSALYLCASSLGQVWGYTFGSGTRLTVV.

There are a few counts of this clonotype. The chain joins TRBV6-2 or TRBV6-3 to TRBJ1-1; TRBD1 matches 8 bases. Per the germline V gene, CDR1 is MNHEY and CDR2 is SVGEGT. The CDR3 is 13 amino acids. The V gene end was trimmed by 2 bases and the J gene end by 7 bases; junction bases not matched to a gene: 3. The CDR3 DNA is TGTGCCAGCAGTTACGGCGACAGGGGTGAAGCTTTCTTT. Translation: CASSYGDRGEAFF.

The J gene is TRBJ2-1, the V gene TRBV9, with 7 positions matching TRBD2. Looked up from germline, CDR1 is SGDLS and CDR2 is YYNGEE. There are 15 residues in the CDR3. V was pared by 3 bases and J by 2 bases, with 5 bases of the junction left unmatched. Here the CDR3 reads CASSATGRAYNEQFF. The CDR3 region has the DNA TGTGCCAGCAGCGCAACGGGGAGGGCCTACAATGAGCAGTTCTTC.

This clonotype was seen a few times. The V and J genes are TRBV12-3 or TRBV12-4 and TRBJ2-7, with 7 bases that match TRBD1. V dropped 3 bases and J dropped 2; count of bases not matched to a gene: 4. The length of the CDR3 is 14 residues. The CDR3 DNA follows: TGTGCCAGCAGTTTTTGGGACAGACCCTACGAGCAGTACTTC. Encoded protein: CASSFWDRPYEQYF.

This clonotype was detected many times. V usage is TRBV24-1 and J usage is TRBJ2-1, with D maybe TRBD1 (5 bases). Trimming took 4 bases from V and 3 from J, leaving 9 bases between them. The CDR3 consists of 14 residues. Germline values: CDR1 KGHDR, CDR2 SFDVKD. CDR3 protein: CATSESGFYNEQFF. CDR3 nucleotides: TGTGCCACCAGTGAATCAGGGTTCTACAATGAGCAGTTCTTC.

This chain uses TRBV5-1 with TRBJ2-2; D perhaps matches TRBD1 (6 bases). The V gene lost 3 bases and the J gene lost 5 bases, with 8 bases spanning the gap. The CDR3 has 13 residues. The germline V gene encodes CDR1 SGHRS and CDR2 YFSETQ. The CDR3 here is CASSYRETGELFF. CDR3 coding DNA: TGCGCCAGCAGCTACAGGGAAACCGGGGAGCTGTTTTTT.

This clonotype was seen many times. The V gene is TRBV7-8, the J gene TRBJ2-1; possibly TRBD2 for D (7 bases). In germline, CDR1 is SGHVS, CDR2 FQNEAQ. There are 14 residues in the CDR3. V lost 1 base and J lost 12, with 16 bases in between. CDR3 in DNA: TGTGCCAGCAGCTTAGATATTTTGCGGGGGCGGCAGTTCTTC. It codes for CASSLDILRGRQFF. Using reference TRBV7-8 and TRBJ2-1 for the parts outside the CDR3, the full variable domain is GAGVSQSPRYKVAKRGQDVALRCDPISGHVSLFWYQQALGQGPEFLTYFQNEAQLDKSGLPSDRFFAERPEGSVSTLKIQRTQQEDSAVYLCASSLDILRGRQFFGPGTRLTVL.

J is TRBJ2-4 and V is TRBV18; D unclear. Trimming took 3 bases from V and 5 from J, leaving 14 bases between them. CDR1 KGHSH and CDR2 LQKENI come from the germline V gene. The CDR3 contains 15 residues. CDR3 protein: CASSPTYGSENIQYF. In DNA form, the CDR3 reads TGTGCCAGCTCACCTACCTATGGCAGCGAAAACATTCAGTACTTC.

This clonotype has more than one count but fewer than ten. CDR3 sequence reads: CSARDVQGTDTQYF. The CDR3 DNA is TGCAGTGCTAGAGATGTCCAGGGGACAGATACGCAGTATTTT. The chain links TRBV20-1 to TRBJ2-3; TRBD1 might be the D (6 bases). The germline V and J ends were trimmed by 0 bases and 3 bases, with 10 bases remaining between them. The CDR3 runs to 14 residues. From germline, CDR1 is DFQATT and CDR2 SNEGSKA (reference sequence).

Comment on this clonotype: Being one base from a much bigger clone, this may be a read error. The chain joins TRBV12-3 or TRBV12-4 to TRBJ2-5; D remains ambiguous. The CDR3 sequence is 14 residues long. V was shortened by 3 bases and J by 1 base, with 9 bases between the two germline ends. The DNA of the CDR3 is TGTGCCAGCAGTTTGTTTTTGCTCCAAGAGACCCAGTACTTC. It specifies CASSLFLLQETQYF.

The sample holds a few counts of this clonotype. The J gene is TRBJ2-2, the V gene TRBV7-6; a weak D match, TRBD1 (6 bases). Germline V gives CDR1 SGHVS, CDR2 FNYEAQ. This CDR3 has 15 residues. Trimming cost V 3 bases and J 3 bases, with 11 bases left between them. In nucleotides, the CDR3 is TGTGCCAGCAGCTTCAGGGGAGTGGACACCGGGGAGCTGTTTTTT. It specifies CASSFRGVDTGELFF.

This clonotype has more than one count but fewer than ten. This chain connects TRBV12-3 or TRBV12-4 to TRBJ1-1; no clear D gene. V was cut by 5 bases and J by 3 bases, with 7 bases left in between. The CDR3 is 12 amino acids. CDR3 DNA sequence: TGTGCCAGCAGTGGGAAGTACACTGAAGCTTTCTTT. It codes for CASSGKYTEAFF.

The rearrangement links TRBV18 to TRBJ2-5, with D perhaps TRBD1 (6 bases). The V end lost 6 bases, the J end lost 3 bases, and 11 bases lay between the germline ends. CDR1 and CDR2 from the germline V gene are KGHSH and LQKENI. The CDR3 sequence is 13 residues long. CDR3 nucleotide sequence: TGTGCCAGCTCCGGGCGGACAGAAGAGACCCAGTACTTC. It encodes CASSGRTEETQYF.

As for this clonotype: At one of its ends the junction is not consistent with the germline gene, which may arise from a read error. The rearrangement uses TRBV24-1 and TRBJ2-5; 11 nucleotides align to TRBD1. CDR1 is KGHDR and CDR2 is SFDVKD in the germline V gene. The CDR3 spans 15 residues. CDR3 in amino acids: CAASDMGQGVETQYF. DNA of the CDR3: TGTGCCGCCAGTGATATGGGACAGGGGGTGGAGACCCAGTACTTC.

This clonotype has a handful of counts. The CDR3 reads CSARESVASTSYYNSPLHF. DNA of the CDR3: TGCAGTGCTAGAGAATCAGTAGCCAGCACCAGTTACTATAATTCACCCCTCCACTTT. V usage is TRBV20-1 and J usage is TRBJ1-6; D call uncertain. This CDR3 is 19 amino acids long. The ends were cut back, 0 bases at V and 3 bases at J, with 21 bases in the middle. Germline values: CDR1 DFQATT, CDR2 SNEGSKA (reference sequence).

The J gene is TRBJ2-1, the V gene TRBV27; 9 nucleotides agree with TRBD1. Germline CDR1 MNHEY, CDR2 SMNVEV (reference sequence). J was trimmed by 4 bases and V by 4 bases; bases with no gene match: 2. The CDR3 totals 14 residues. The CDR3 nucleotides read TGTGCCAGCAGTTGGACAGGGGTTTACAATGAGCAGTTCTTC. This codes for CASSWTGVYNEQFF.

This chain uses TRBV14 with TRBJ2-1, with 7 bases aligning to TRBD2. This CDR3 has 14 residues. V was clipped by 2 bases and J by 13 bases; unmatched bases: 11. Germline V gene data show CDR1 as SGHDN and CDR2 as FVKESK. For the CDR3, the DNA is TGTGCCAGCAGCCAACAGCGGGGCAGACCACACCAGTTCTTC. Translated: CASSQQRGRPHQFF.

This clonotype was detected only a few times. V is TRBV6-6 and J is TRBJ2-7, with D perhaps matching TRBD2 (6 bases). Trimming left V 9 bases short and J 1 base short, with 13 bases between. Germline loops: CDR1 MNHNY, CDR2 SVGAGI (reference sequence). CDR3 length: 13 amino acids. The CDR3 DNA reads TGTGCCAGTAGCGCAGCGGGTTCCTACGAGCAGTACTTC. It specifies CASSAAGSYEQYF.

The CDR3 loop reads CASSPSKEQYF. The CDR3 DNA reads TGTGCCAGCTCACCGTCGAAAGAGCAGTACTTC. The chain uses TRBV18 and TRBJ2-7; D uncertain. CDR1 KGHSH and CDR2 LQKENI come from the germline V gene. CDR3 size: 11 residues. The germline V and J ends were trimmed by 3 bases and 7 bases, with 7 bases remaining between them.

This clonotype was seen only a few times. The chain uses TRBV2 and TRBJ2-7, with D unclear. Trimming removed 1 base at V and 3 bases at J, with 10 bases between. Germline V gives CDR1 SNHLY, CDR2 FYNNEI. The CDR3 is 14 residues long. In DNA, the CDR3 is TGTGCCAGCAGTGAAGGGCAGTCGAGCTACGAGCAGTACTTC. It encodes CASSEGQSSYEQYF.

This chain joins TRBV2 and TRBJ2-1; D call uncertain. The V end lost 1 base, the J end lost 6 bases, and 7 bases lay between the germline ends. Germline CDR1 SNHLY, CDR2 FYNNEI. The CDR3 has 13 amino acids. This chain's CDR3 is CASSEGVGNEQFF. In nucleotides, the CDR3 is TGTGCCAGCAGTGAAGGGGTTGGCAATGAGCAGTTCTTC.

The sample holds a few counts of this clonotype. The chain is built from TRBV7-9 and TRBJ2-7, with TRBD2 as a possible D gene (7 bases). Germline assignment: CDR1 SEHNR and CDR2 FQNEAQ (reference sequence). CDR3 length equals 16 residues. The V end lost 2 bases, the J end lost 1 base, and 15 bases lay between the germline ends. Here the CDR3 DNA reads TGTGCCAGCAGCTTATTGGGGGGGCAGGGTTCCTACGAGCAGTACTTC. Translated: CASSLLGGQGSYEQYF.

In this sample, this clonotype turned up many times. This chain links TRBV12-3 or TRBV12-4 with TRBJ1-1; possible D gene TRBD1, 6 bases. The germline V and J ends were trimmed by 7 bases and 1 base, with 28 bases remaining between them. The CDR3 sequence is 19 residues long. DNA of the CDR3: TGTGCCAGCACCACCCGGGCCCGGGGGCTCAATCCCCGGAACACTGAAGCTTTCTTT. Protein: CASTTRARGLNPRNTEAFF.

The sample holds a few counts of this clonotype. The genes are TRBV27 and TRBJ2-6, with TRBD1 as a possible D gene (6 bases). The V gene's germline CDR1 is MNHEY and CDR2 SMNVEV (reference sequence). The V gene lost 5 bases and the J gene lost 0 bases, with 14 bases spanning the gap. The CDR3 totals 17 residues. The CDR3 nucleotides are TGTGCCAGCAGTCCTCGACAGGTGAGCTCTGGGGCCAACGTCCTGACTTTC. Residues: CASSPRQVSSGANVLTF.

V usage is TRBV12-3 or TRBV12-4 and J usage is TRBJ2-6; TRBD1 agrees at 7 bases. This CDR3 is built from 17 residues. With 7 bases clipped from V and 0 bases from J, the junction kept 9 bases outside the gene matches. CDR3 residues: CASTRGQYSSGANVLTF. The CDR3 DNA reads TGTGCCAGCACCAGGGGACAGTATTCCTCTGGGGCCAACGTCCTGACTTTC.

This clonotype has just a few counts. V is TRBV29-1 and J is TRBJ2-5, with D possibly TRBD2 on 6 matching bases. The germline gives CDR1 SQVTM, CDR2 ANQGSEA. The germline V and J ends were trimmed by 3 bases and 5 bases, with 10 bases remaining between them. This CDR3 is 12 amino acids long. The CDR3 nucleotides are TGCAGCGTTGAGGGACGGGGGGAGACCCAGTACTTC. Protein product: CSVEGRGETQYF.

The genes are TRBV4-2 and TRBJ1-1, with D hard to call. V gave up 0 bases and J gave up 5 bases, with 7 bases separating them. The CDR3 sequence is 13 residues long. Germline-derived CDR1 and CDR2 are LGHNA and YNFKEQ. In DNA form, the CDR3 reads TGTGCCAGCAGCCAAGACCTTAGAACTGAAGCTTTCTTT. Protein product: CASSQDLRTEAFF.

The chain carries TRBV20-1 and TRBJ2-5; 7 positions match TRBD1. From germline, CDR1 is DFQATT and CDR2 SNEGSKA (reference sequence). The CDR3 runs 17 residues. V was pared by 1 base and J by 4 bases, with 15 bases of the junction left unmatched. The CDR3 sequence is CSARAPTMDRSRETQYF. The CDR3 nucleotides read TGCAGTGCTAGAGCCCCAACCATGGACAGGTCAAGAGAGACCCAGTACTTC.